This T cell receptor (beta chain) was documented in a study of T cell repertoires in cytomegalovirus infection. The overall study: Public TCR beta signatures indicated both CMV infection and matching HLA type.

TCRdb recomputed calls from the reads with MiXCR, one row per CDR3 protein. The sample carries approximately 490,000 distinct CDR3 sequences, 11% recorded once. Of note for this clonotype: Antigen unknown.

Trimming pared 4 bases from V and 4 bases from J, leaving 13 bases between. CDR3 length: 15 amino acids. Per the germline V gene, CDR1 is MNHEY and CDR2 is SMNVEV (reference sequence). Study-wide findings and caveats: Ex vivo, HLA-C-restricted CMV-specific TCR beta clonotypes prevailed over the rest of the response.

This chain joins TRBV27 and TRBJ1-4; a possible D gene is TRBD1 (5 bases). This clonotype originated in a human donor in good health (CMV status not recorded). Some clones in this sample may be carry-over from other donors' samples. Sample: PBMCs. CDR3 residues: CASSSGARSNEKLFF. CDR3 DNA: TGTGCCAGCAGTTCCGGGGCGCGGAGTAATGAAAAACTGTTTTTT.